The 10 T cell receptor beta chains below come from one sample, sequenced in a study of STAT3 mutations in large granular lymphocyte leukemia. Study-level results: Every T-LGLL patient had at least one immunodominant TCRbeta clonotype.

This table comes from immunoSEQ multiplex PCR, and its TCRdb copy is limited to in-frame clones, with some not included. Here the sample spans over 25,000 clones, 75% to 90% being singletons. Their recognized antigens are unknown. Sequences were obtained from peripheral blood mononuclear cells. The receptors here all came from a man in his 60s with T-cell large granular lymphocyte leukemia. Some clones in this sample may be carry-over from other donors' samples.

This clone was seen once. J is TRBJ2-7 and V is TRBV18; TRBD1 aligns across 9 bases. CDR1 is KGHSH, CDR2 LQKENI, per germline. V was clipped by 3 bases and J by 2 bases; unmatched bases: 2. The CDR3 loop spans 14 amino acids. In DNA form, the CDR3 reads TGTGCCAGCTCACCCGGGACAGGGCCCTACGAGCAGTACTTC. Its translation is CASSPGTGPYEQYF.

This clone occurred once. The rearrangement uses TRBV30 and TRBJ1-1, with a weak D call TRBD1 (5 bases). This CDR3 contains 16 residues. Trimming cost V 5 bases and J 5 bases, with 24 bases left between them. Germline V gene data show CDR1 as GTSNPN and CDR2 as SVGIG (reference sequence). CDR3 DNA sequence: TGTGCCTGGCTCCGGGCCGTACGGGGCGTAGAAACTGAAGCTTTCTTT. It is translated as CAWLRAVRGVETEAFF. Full variable domain (outside the CDR3, taken from reference TRBV30 and TRBJ1-1): SQTIHQWPATLVQPVGSPLSLECTVEGTSNPNLYWYRQAAGRGLQLLFYSVGIGQISSEVPQNLSASRPQDRQFILSSKKLLLSDSGFYLCAWLRAVRGVETEAFFGQGTRLTVV.

The chain employs TRBV28 and TRBJ1-1, with D possibly being TRBD1 (6 bases). The CDR3 has 14 amino acids. With 5 bases removed from V and 5 bases from J, the gap between germline ends came to 15 bases. Germline CDR1 and CDR2: MDHEN and SYDVKM. The CDR3 sequence: CASSPGGAGTEAFF. CDR3 nucleotides: TGTGCCAGCAGTCCCGGGGGGGCGGGTACTGAAGCTTTCTTT.

The V and J genes are TRBV7-9 and TRBJ1-4, with a possible D match to TRBD1 (5 bases). Trimming stripped 7 bases from V and 0 bases from J, with 18 bases between. Germline V gene lookup returns CDR1 SEHNR and CDR2 FQNEAQ (reference sequence). The CDR3 is 17 amino acids. The DNA for the CDR3 is TGTGCCAGCACCGGGACTCATCTACTTGCAACTAATGAAAAACTGTTTTTT. It specifies CASTGTHLLATNEKLFF.

This chain joins TRBV7-3 and TRBJ2-1, with D perhaps TRBD1 (5 bases). The V gene lost 2 bases and the J gene lost 7 bases, with 15 bases spanning the gap. The CDR3 is 15 residues long. Germline CDR1 reads SGHTA; CDR2 reads FQGTGA. In DNA form, the CDR3 reads TGTGCCAGCAGCTTAGGGCAAGGGGCGTTTAATGAGCAGTTCTTC. Translating gives CASSLGQGAFNEQFF.

This clone occurred once. The chain has TRBV7-2 and TRBJ2-3, with D possibly TRBD1 on 6 matching bases. CDR1 and CDR2 from the germline V gene are SGHTA and FQGNSA. V lost 5 bases and J lost 3, with 15 bases in between. This CDR3 is built from 15 residues. This CDR3 is CASSPQDSLTDTQYF. Written as DNA, the CDR3 is TGTGCCAGCAGCCCTCAGGACAGTTTAACAGATACGCAGTATTTT.

The chain joins TRBV5-1 to TRBJ2-7; D ambiguous. Germline CDR1 and CDR2: SGHRS and YFSETQ. V lost 3 bases, J lost 0 bases, and 13 bases lay in between. The CDR3 covers 15 residues. The CDR3 here is CASSSRTGGSYEQYF. In DNA form, the CDR3 reads TGCGCCAGCAGCTCCCGAACGGGCGGCTCCTACGAGCAGTACTTC.

This chain connects TRBV5-4 to TRBJ1-1; TRBD1 might be the D (5 bases). V was pared by 5 bases and J by 1 base, with 12 bases between. The V gene's germline CDR1 is SGHNT and CDR2 YYREEE (reference sequence). The CDR3 runs to 14 residues. The DNA of the CDR3 is TGTGCCAGCAGTCTAGGGACGGGGAACACTGAAGCTTTCTTT. This translates into CASSLGTGNTEAFF.

The chain couples TRBV7-3 to TRBJ2-7, with D possibly matching TRBD2 (6 bases). Germline CDR1 is SGHTA and CDR2 is FQGTGA. The CDR3 contains 14 residues. V was shortened by 5 bases and J by 6 bases, with 17 bases between the two germline ends. The CDR3 region has the DNA TGTGCCAGCAGCCCTAGCGCCCGAGGGAGCGAGCAGTACTTC. This gives the protein CASSPSARGSEQYF.

The rearrangement uses TRBV5-1 and TRBJ2-2; TRBD2 agrees at 8 bases. Germline values: CDR1 SGHRS, CDR2 YFSETQ. This CDR3 is 17 amino acids long. The J segment lost 6 bases and the V segment lost 2 bases, leaving 12 bases of the junction unmatched. The CDR3 DNA reads as TGCGCCAGCAGCTTCTCCGGGGGGGAACCAAGGTCCGGGGAGCTGTTTTTT. Its protein is CASSFSGGEPRSGELFF.